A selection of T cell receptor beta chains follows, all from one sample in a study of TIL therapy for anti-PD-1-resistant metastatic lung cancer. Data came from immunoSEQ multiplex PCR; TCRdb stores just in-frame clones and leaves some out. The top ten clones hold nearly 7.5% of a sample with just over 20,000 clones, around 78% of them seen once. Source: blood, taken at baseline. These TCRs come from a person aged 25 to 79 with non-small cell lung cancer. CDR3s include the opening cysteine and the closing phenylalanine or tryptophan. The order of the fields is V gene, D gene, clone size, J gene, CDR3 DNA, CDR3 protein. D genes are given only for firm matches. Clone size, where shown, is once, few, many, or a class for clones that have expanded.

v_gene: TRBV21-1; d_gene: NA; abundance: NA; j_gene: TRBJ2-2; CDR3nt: TGTGCCAGCAGCAAAGACTGGGGAGGGGGCCCCGGGGAGCTGTTTTTT; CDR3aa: CASSKDWGGGPGELFF
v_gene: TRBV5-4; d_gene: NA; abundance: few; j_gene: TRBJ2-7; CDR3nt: TGTGCCAGCAGCTTCACTAGCCACGAGCAGTACTTC; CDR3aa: CASSFTSHEQYF
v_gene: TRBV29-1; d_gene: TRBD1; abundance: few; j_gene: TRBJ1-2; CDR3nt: TGCAGCGTTGGACAGGGGGGCTACACCTTC; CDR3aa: CSVGQGGYTF
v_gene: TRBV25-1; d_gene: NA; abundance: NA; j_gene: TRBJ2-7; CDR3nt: TGTGCCAGCAGTGTTCAGAACTCCTACGAGCAGTACTTC; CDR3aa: CASSVQNSYEQYF
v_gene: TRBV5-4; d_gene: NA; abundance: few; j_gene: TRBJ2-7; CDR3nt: TGTGCCAGCAGCCCCGGCCCCAGCTACGAGCAGTACTTC; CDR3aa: CASSPGPSYEQYF
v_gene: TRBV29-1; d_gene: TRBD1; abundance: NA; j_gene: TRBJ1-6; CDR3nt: TGCAGCGGCATCACAGGGGAGGGTTCACCCCTCCACTTT; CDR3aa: CSGITGEGSPLHF
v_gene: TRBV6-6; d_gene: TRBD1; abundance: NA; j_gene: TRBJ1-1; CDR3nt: TGTGCCAGCAGTTATTTGGGACAGTCCCGGTTCCCTGAAGCTTTCTTT; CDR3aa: CASSYLGQSRFPEAFF
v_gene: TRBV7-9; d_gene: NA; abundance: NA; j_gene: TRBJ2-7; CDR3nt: TGTGCCAGCAGCGACGGACAGTTGGAATACGAGCAGTACTTC; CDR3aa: CASSDGQLEYEQYF
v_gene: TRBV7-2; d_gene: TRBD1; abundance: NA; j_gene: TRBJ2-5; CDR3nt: TGTGCCAGCAGCTTCGGACAGGGTGGAGGGGAGACCCAGTACTTC; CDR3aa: CASSFGQGGGETQYF
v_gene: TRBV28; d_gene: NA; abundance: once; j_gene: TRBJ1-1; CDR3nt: TGTGCCAGCAGCTTTCCGCCCTCCTATACCGTCACAGGGAACACTGAAGCTTTCTTT; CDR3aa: CASSFPPSYTVTGNTEAFF
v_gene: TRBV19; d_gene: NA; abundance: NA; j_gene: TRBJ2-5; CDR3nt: TGTGCCAGTAGTCGCGAAATGGGGACGTACCAAGAAACCCAGTACTTC; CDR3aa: CASSREMGTYQETQYF
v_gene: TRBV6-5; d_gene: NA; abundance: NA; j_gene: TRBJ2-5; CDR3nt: TGTGCCAGCAGTTCCCCGACGGGCCGGGAGACCCAGTACTTC; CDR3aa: CASSSPTGRETQYF
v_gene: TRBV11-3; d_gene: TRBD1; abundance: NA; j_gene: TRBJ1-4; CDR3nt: TGTGCCAGCAGCCCAGGGGGGGAAAAACTGTTTTTT; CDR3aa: CASSPGGEKLFF
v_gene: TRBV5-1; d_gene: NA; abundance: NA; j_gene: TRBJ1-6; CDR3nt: TGCGCCAGCAGCTTGGCAGCAGGCCCAGGTTCACCCCTCCACTTT; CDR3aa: CASSLAAGPGSPLHF
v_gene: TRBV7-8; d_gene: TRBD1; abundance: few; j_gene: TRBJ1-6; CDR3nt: TGTGCCAGCAGTTTTATGGGGACAGGCGGCTCACCCCTCCACTTT; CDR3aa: CASSFMGTGGSPLHF
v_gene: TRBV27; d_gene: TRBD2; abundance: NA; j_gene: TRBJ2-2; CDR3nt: TGTGCCAGCAGTTGGCGGGAGTCCGGGGAGCTGTTTTTT; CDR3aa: CASSWRESGELFF
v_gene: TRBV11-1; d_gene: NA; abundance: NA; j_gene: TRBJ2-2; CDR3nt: TGTGCCAGCAGCTCGAGGACCGTCACCGGGGAGCTGTTTTTT; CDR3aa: CASSSRTVTGELFF
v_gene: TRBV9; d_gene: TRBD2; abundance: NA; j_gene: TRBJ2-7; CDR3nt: TGTGCCAGCAGCGTAGGAGTTGGGAGTAGCGGGAGTTTCGACGAGCAGTACTTC; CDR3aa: CASSVGVGSSGSFDEQYF
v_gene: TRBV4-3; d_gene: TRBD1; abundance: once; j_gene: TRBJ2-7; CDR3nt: TGCGCCAGCAGCCAGGACCACAGGGGCGAGCAGTACTTC; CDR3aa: CASSQDHRGEQYF
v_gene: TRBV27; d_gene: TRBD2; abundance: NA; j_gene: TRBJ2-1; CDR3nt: TGTGCCAGCAGTTACGGGGGGTACAATGAGCAGTTCTTC; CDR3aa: CASSYGGYNEQFF
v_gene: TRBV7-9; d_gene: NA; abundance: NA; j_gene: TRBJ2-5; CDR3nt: TGTGCCAGCAGCTTAACGGGGACGGCTCGAGAGACCCAGTACTTC; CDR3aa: CASSLTGTARETQYF
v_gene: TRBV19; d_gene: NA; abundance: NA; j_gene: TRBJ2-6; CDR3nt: TGTGCCAGTAGTATGTACGGCGGCGGAGCTGGGGCCAACGTCCTGACTTTC; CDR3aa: CASSMYGGGAGANVLTF
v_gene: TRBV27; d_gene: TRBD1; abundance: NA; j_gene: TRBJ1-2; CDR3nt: TGTGCCAGCAGCCCAGTTTTTGGGACAGGGTATGGCTACACCTTC; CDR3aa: CASSPVFGTGYGYTF
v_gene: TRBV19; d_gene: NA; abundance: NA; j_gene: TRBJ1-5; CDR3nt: TGTGCCAGTAGTTCAAAGACGGAGACCCAGCATTTT; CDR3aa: CASSSKTETQHF
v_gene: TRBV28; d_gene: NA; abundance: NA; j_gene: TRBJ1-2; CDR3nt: TGTGCCAGCAGCAATGAGGTGGGGATCTATGGCTACACCTTC; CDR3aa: CASSNEVGIYGYTF
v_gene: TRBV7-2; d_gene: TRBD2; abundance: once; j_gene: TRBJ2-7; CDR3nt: TGTGCCAGCAGCCCCCGGACTAGTTACTACGAGCAGTACTTC; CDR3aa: CASSPRTSYYEQYF
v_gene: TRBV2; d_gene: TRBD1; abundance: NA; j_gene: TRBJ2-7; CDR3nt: TGTGCCAGCAGGGCGACAGGGTCCCAGCCCTACGAGCAGTACTTC; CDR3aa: CASRATGSQPYEQYF
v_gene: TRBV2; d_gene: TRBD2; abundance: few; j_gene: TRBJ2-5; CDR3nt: TGTGCCAGCACCAAAGGACTAGCGGGAGAAGAGACCCAGTACTTC; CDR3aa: CASTKGLAGEETQYF
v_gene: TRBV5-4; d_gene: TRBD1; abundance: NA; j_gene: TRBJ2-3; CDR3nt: TGTGCCAGCAGCTCTGTCCCGGGACAGGGGGATACGCAGTATTTT; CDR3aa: CASSSVPGQGDTQYF
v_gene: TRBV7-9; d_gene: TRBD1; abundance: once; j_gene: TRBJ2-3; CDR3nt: TGTGCCAGCAGCTTGGGACAGGGTAGTTCAGATACGCAGTATTTT; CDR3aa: CASSLGQGSSDTQYF
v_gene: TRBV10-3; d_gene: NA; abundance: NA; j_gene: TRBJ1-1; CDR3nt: TGTGCCATCAGTGAGTTGGAGAACACTGAAGCTTTCTTT; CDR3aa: CAISELENTEAFF
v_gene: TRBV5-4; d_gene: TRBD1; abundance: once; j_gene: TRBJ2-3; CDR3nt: TGTGCCAGCAGCCCACAGGGGCGCACAGATACGCAGTATTTT; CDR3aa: CASSPQGRTDTQYF
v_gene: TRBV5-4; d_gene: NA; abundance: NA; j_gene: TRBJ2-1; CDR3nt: TGTGCCAGCAGCCAGACTGGGACTGTCTTGAATGAGCAGTTCTTC; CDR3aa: CASSQTGTVLNEQFF
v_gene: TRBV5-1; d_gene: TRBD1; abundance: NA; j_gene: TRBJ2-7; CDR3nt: TGCGCCAGCAGCTTGGCCCAGGGGGCTTACGAGCAGTACTTC; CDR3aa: CASSLAQGAYEQYF
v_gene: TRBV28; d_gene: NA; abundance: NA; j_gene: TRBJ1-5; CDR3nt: TGTGCCAGCAGTTTTCGGATTCGTCCGAATCAGCCCCAGCATTTT; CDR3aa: CASSFRIRPNQPQHF
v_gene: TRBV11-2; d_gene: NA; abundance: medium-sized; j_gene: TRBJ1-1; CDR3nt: TGTGCCAGCAGCTTGCTAGCGGGGACGAACACTGAAGCTTTCTTT; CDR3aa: CASSLLAGTNTEAFF
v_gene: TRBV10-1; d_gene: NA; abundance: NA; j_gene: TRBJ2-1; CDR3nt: TGCGCCAGCAGTGAGTCTAGGACGGGCGTGAATGAGCAGTTCTTC; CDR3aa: CASSESRTGVNEQFF
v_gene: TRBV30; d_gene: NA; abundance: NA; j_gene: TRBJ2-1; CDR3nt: TGTGCCTGGAGGGGGGCAGCCAATGAGCAGTTCTTC; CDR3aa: CAWRGAANEQFF
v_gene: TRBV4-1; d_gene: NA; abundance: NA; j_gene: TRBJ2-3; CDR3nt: TGCGCCAGCAGCCAAGATTTGGTAACCCGGCCTATCCTTTTT; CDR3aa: CASSQDLVTRPILF
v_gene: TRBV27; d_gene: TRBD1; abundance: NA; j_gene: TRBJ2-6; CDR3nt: TGTGCCAGCAGGTACCGAGGACAGGGGGCGTCTGGGGCCAACGTCCTGACTTTC; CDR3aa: CASRYRGQGASGANVLTF
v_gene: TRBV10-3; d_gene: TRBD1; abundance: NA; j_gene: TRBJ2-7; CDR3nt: TGTGCCATCAGTTTGGGACAGGGGAACGAGCAGTACTTC; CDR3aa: CAISLGQGNEQYF
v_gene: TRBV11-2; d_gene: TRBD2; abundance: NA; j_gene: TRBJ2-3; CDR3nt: TGTGCCAGCAGCCGCGGGACTAGAGGTTTAGATACGCAGTATTTT; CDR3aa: CASSRGTRGLDTQYF
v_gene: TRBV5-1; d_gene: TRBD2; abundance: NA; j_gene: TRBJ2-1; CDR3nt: TGCGCCAGCAGACATGGACTAGCGGGGGACAATGAGCAGTTCTTC; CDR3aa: CASRHGLAGDNEQFF
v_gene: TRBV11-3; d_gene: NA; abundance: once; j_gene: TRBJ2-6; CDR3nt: TGTGCCAGCAGCTTAGGGGCAGCCAGCTCTGGGGCCAACGTCCTGACTTTC; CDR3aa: CASSLGAASSGANVLTF
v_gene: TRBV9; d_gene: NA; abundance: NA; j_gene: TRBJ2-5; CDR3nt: TGTGCCAGCAGCGTAGCTGGAAGCAACCAAGAGACCCAGTACTTC; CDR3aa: CASSVAGSNQETQYF
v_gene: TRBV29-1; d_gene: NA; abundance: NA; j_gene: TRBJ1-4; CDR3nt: TGCAGCGTTGATCGTAACGAAAAACTGTTTTTT; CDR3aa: CSVDRNEKLFF
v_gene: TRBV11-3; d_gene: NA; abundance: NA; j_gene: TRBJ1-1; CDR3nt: TGTGCCAGCAGCTTAGCCCTGAACACTGAAGCTTTCTTT; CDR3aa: CASSLALNTEAFF
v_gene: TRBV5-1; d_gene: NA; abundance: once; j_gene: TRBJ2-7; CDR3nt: TGCGCCAGCAGCCTTGACGGACAATCCTACGAGCAGTACTTC; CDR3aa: CASSLDGQSYEQYF
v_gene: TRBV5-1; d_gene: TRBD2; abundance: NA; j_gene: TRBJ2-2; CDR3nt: TGCGCCAGCAGCCGCTCCCAGCGGGGGAGCGTCGGGGAGCTGTTTTTT; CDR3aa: CASSRSQRGSVGELFF
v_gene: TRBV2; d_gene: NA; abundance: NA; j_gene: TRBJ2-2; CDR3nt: TGTGCCAGCAGTGCGGATGGTCGGACCGGGGAGCTGTTTTTT; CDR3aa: CASSADGRTGELFF
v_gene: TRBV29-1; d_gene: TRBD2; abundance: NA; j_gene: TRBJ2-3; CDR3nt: TGCAGCGTTTCCGGGACTAGCGGGAGGCGGAGCACAGATACGCAGTATTTT; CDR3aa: CSVSGTSGRRSTDTQYF
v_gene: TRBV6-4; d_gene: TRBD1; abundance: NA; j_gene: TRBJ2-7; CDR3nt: TGTGCCAGCAGTGAGGGTTTGAGGGGGCAGTATTGCGAGCAGTACTTC; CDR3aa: CASSEGLRGQYCEQYF
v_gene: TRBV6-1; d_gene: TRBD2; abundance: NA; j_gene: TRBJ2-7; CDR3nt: TGTGCCAGCAGTGAACGACTAGCGGGGTCCTACGAGCAGTACTTC; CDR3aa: CASSERLAGSYEQYF
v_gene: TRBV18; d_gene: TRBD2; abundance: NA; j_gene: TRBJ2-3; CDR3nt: TGTGCCAGCTCTCCACTAGCGGATTCAGATACGCAGTATTTT; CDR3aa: CASSPLADSDTQYF
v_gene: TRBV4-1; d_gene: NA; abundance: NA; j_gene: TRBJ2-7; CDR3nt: TGCGCCAGCAGCCAAATCGCCGGGGGTTACGAGCAGTACTTC; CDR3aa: CASSQIAGGYEQYF
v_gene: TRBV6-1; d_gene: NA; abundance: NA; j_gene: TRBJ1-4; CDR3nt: TGTGCCAGCAGTGTAGGCGTCAGTGGGGCCTCTAATGAAAAACTGTTTTTT; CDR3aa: CASSVGVSGASNEKLFF
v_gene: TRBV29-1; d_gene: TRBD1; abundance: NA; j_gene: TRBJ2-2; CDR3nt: TGCAGCGTTGGTAGGACAGGGAACACCGGGGAGCTGTTTTTT; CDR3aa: CSVGRTGNTGELFF
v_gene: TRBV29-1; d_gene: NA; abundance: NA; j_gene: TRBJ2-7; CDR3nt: TGCAGCGTTGATGAGGGGGGCTACGAGCAGTACTTC; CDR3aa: CSVDEGGYEQYF